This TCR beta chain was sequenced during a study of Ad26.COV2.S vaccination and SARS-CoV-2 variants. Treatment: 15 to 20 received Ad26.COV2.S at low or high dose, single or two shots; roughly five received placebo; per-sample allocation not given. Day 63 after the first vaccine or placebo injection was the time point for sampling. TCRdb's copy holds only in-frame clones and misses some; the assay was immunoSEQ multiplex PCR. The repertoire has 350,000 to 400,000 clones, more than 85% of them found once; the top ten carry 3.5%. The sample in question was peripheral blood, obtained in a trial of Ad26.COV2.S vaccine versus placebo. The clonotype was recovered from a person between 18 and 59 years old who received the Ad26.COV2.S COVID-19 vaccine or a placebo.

The CDR3 spells CASSLAPGTATYEQYF. The CDR3 DNA is TGTGCCAGCAGCTTAGCTCCGGGGACAGCCACCTACGAGCAGTACTTC. The chain has TRBV7-9 and TRBJ2-7, with 7 bases aligning to TRBD1. The germline gives CDR1 SEHNR, CDR2 FQNEAQ (reference sequence). This CDR3 has 16 amino acids. The V gene end was trimmed by 0 bases and the J gene end by 2 bases; junction bases not matched to a gene: 7.